A selection of T cell receptor beta chains follows, all from one sample in a study of blood T cell repertoires in COVID-19. The data were produced by immunoSEQ multiplex PCR, yet TCRdb's version contains in-frame clones alone and is incomplete. The sample records roughly 250,000 clones, over 80% being singletons. Sequenced: peripheral blood. The source is a woman in her 40s with acute or convalescent COVID-19. Both conserved end residues are part of each CDR3. The D gene is left open where the match is weak. Not all rows give a size; the values are once, few, many and, for expanded clones, a class.

D gene,J gene,V gene,clone size,CDR3 protein,CDR3 DNA
TRBD1,TRBJ2-1,TRBV9,-,CASSVSDRVAEQFF,TGTGCCAGCAGCGTGTCGGACAGGGTCGCTGAGCAGTTCTTC
-,TRBJ1-5,TRBV27,once,CASSLGPYQPQHF,TGTGCCAGCAGTTTGGGGCCATATCAGCCCCAGCATTTT
TRBD1,TRBJ1-5,TRBV27,once,CASSLRQGGYPQHF,TGTGCCAGCAGTTTACGACAGGGAGGTTACCCCCAGCATTTT
-,TRBJ1-2,TRBV11-2,-,CASSPQQGVDGYTF,TGTGCCAGCAGCCCGCAACAGGGAGTAGATGGCTACACCTTC
TRBD1,TRBJ1-1,TRBV5-6,-,CASSLQGVEAFF,TGTGCCAGCAGCTTACAGGGGGTCGAAGCTTTCTTT
-,TRBJ1-4,TRBV9,-,CASSVVGAGEKLFF,TGTGCCAGCAGCGTAGTGGGGGCTGGGGAAAAACTGTTTTTT
TRBD2,TRBJ2-4,TRBV7-8,-,CASSLGARGGFGTKNIQYF,TGTGCCAGCAGCTTAGGTGCGCGGGGGGGCTTCGGGACCAAAAACATTCAGTACTTC
TRBD1,TRBJ1-1,TRBV15,-,CATSTPVGQAILNTEAFF,TGTGCCACCAGCACCCCAGTGGGACAGGCCATACTGAACACTGAAGCTTTCTTT
-,TRBJ1-2,TRBV6-5,-,CASKADRLNYGYTF,TGTGCCAGCAAGGCAGACAGGCTTAACTATGGCTACACCTTC
TRBD1,TRBJ1-6,TRBV11-2,-,CASSFNRDRGTYNSPLHF,TGTGCCAGCAGCTTTAACCGGGACAGGGGGACCTATAATTCACCCCTCCACTTT
TRBD1,TRBJ2-5,TRBV6-5,-,CASSQDRGQETQYF,TGTGCCAGCAGTCAGGACAGGGGGCAGGAGACCCAGTACTTC
TRBD1,TRBJ1-3,TRBV5-4,-,CASSFDRGKGNTIYF,TGTGCCAGCAGCTTCGACAGGGGAAAAGGAAACACCATATATTTT
TRBD2,TRBJ2-1,TRBV5-1,-,CASSSEGTSGGAQQFF,TGCGCCAGCAGCTCGGAGGGGACTAGCGGGGGGGCCCAGCAGTTCTTC
TRBD1,TRBJ1-4,TRBV19,once,CASGRGTGEEKLFF,TGTGCCAGTGGACGTGGGACAGGGGAGGAAAAACTGTTTTTT
-,TRBJ1-2,TRBV28,-,CASSRVQYGYTF,TGTGCCAGCAGCCGGGTGCAATATGGCTACACCTTC
-,TRBJ2-2,TRBV6-2/TRBV6-3,-,CASSISLWGRNGELFF,TGTGCCAGCAGTATATCCCTGTGGGGGCGGAACGGGGAGCTGTTTTTT
-,TRBJ1-1,TRBV5-5,-,CASRGRGVNTEAFF,TGTGCCAGCAGGGGGAGGGGCGTTAACACTGAAGCTTTCTTT
-,TRBJ1-3,TRBV5-4,-,CASSLAGGQGNTIYF,TGTGCCAGCAGCTTGGCCGGGGGGCAAGGAAACACCATATATTTT
TRBD2,TRBJ2-1,TRBV7-3,-,CASSFPLAGAPYNEQFF,TGTGCCAGCAGCTTCCCCCTAGCGGGGGCTCCCTACAATGAGCAGTTCTTC
TRBD2,TRBJ2-1,TRBV4-2,-,CASSQGGGGAYNEQFF,TGTGCCAGCAGCCAAGGGGGCGGGGGGGCTTACAATGAGCAGTTCTTC
TRBD1,TRBJ2-5,TRBV19,-,CASRGQGNGETQYF,TGTGCCAGTAGGGGACAGGGCAACGGAGAGACCCAGTACTTC
TRBD1,TRBJ1-5,TRBV6-5,-,CASSPGQGRNQPQHF,TGTGCCAGCAGTCCCGGACAGGGAAGGAATCAGCCCCAGCATTTT
-,TRBJ2-5,TRBV3-1/TRBV3-2,-,CASSQDLRETQYF,TGTGCCAGCAGCCAAGATCTACGAGAGACCCAGTACTTC
TRBD1,TRBJ2-6,TRBV19,-,CASSYRGLGANVLTF,TGTGCCAGTAGCTACAGGGGGCTTGGGGCCAACGTCCTGACTTTC
-,TRBJ2-1,TRBV5-6,-,CASSTYTGNGYNEQFF,TGTGCCAGCAGCACCTATACAGGGAATGGGTACAATGAGCAGTTCTTC
TRBD1,TRBJ2-3,TRBV29-1,-,CSVVKGGFTDTQYF,TGCAGCGTTGTGAAAGGGGGCTTCACAGATACGCAGTATTTT
TRBD1,TRBJ2-3,TRBV5-1,-,CASSFTGGAVPDTQYF,TGCGCCAGCAGCTTCACAGGGGGCGCGGTCCCAGATACGCAGTATTTT
-,TRBJ2-3,TRBV7-2,-,CASSLSVVEADTQYF,TGTGCCAGCAGCTTATCGGTGGTTGAGGCAGATACGCAGTATTTT
-,TRBJ1-1,TRBV3-1/TRBV3-2,-,CASSFRQVNTEAFF,TGTGCCAGCAGCTTTAGACAGGTGAACACTGAAGCTTTCTTT
TRBD1,TRBJ1-3,TRBV7-6,-,CASSPSPGRGWSGNTIYF,TGTGCCAGCAGCCCCAGCCCGGGCAGGGGGTGGTCTGGAAACACCATATATTTT
-,TRBJ2-3,TRBV5-6,-,CASSLWGRAVTDTQYF,TGTGCCAGCAGCTTGTGGGGCAGGGCTGTCACAGATACGCAGTATTTT
-,TRBJ1-1,TRBV4-2,-,CASSQEGTLNTEAFF,TGTGCCAGCAGCCAAGAGGGCACCCTGAACACTGAAGCTTTCTTT
-,TRBJ2-1,TRBV19,-,CASVSGVYNEQFF,TGTGCCAGTGTCTCGGGGGTTTACAATGAGCAGTTCTTC
-,TRBJ1-1,TRBV11-2,-,CASSFEAANTEAFF,TGTGCCAGCAGCTTCGAGGCAGCGAACACTGAAGCTTTCTTT
-,TRBJ2-2,TRBV19,-,CASTLYLRRPTTGDTGELFF,TGTGCCAGTACCCTCTATCTCAGACGGCCTACAACTGGAGACACCGGGGAGCTGTTTTTT
TRBD1,TRBJ1-3,TRBV3-1/TRBV3-2,few,CASSLRQGAKNYSGNTIYF,TGTGCCAGCAGCCTACGACAGGGGGCCAAAAACTACTCTGGAAACACCATATATTTT
-,TRBJ2-1,TRBV10-1,-,CASSESKLTYNEQFF,TGCGCCAGCAGTGAGTCAAAACTTACCTACAATGAGCAGTTCTTC
-,TRBJ1-2,TRBV6-1,-,CASSEPQVSYGYTF,TGTGCCAGCAGTGAACCCCAGGTCTCCTATGGCTACACCTTC
TRBD1,TRBJ2-5,TRBV7-9,medium-sized,CASSLKQGVNARETQYF,TGTGCCAGCAGCTTAAAACAGGGGGTTAACGCCCGGGAGACCCAGTACTTC
-,TRBJ2-5,TRBV11-1,-,CASSPPLENQYF,TGTGCCAGCAGCCCACCTCTAGAGAACCAGTACTTC
-,TRBJ1-3,TRBV11-2,-,CASTFSGGALGNTIYF,TGTGCCAGCACCTTTAGCGGAGGGGCACTTGGAAACACCATATATTTT